The 10 T cell receptor beta chains below were found in one sample sequenced in a study of blood T cell repertoires in COVID-19. The table came from immunoSEQ multiplex PCR; TCRdb's copy has only in-frame clones and leaves some out. The profile shows hundreds of thousands of clones, over 80% of them singletons. The source material was PBMCs or T cells enriched from blood (not recorded which). The receptors were sampled from a young man who had recovered from COVID-19.

The chain combines TRBV27 with TRBJ2-1; possibly TRBD2 for D (5 bases). V dropped 6 bases and J dropped 8 bases, with 20 bases sitting between them. Germline V gene data show CDR1 as MNHEY and CDR2 as SMNVEV (reference sequence). The CDR3 has 15 residues. CDR3 DNA: TGTGCCAGCAGACAACAAGGCCCGGGATTTGATGAGCAGTTCTTC. It encodes CASRQQGPGFDEQFF.

V and J are TRBV19 and TRBJ2-7, with D perhaps TRBD2 (7 bases). The CDR3 consists of 16 residues. Germline V gives CDR1 LNHDA, CDR2 SQIVND (reference sequence). Trimming cost V 1 base and J 2 bases, with 15 bases left between them. CDR3 residues: CASSIALGGDPYEQYF. CDR3 bases: TGTGCCAGTAGTATAGCCCTAGGGGGGGACCCCTACGAGCAGTACTTC.

The rearrangement uses TRBV7-9 and TRBJ2-7; 7 bases map to TRBD1. Germline V gene sequence: CDR1 SEHNR, CDR2 FQNEAQ (reference sequence). V lost 5 bases to trimming and J lost 5 bases; unmatched junction nucleotides: 9. This CDR3 has 14 amino acids. This chain's CDR3 is CASSQPTGWDEQYF. In DNA, the CDR3 is TGTGCCAGCAGCCAACCGACAGGGTGGGACGAGCAGTACTTC.

The V and J genes are TRBV12-3 or TRBV12-4 and TRBJ2-7, with 7 bases fitting TRBD2. V gave up 6 bases and J gave up 4 bases; unmatched junction bases: 6. The CDR3 length is 13 residues. CDR3 residues: CASSPGGTYEQYF. CDR3 sequence (DNA): TGTGCCAGCAGCCCCGGGGGGACGTACGAGCAGTACTTC.

V and J are TRBV12-5 and TRBJ2-3; D gene uncertain. The CDR3 extends over 14 amino acids. The ends were cut back, 4 bases at V and 7 bases at J, with 15 bases in the middle. Germline V CDR1 and CDR2: LGHNT, FRNRAP. CDR3 protein: CASGSSSSWYTQYF. The CDR3 DNA reads TGTGCTAGTGGTTCCTCCTCAAGCTGGTATACGCAGTATTTT. The full variable domain, in which reference TRBV12-5 and TRBJ2-3 provide the parts outside the CDR3, is DARVTQTPRHKVTEMGQEVTMRCQPILGHNTVFWYRQTMMQGLELLAYFRNRAPLDDSGMPKDRFSAEMPDATLATLKIQPSEPRDSAVYFCASGSSSSWYTQYFGPGTRLTVL.

The CDR3 loop reads CAVGGPQGPDTQYF. The CDR3 coding sequence is TGTGCCGTCGGGGGACCTCAGGGTCCAGATACGCAGTATTTT. This rearrangement joins TRBV5-4 to TRBJ2-3; D is possibly TRBD2 (6 bases). Per the germline V gene, CDR1 is SGHNT and CDR2 is YYREEE (reference sequence). Deletions cut 10 bases from V and 4 bases from J, with 19 bases between. CDR3 length: 14 residues.

The chain carries TRBV5-1 and TRBJ2-5; 8 bases fit TRBD1. The CDR3 has 18 residues. Per germline, CDR1 SGHRS and CDR2 YFSETQ. The V gene end was trimmed by 2 bases and the J gene end by 4 bases; junction bases not matched to a gene: 16. The DNA for the CDR3 is TGCGCCAGCAGCTTTACTCAATCTACGACAGGGGCGGGAGAGACCCAGTACTTC. Its protein product is CASSFTQSTTGAGETQYF. Combining the CDR3 with reference TRBV5-1 and TRBJ2-5 gives the whole variable domain KAGVTQTPRYLIKTRGQQVTLSCSPISGHRSVSWYQQTPGQGLQFLFEYFSETQRNKGNFPGRFSGRQFSNSRSEMNVSTLELGDSALYLCASSFTQSTTGAGETQYFGPGTRLLVL.

This rearrangement joins TRBV5-1 to TRBJ2-5; 7 nucleotides align to TRBD2. V lost 0 bases to trimming and J lost 4 bases; unmatched junction nucleotides: 6. The CDR3 length is 15 residues. Germline loops: CDR1 SGHRS, CDR2 YFSETQ. DNA for the CDR3: TGCGCCAGCAGCTTGGATCCGGGGAGGGGAGAGACCCAGTACTTC. This gives the protein CASSLDPGRGETQYF.

CDR3 nucleotides: TGTGCCAGCAGTTTCGTAGCGGGAGGCCGCGAGCAGTACTTC. It translates to CASSFVAGGREQYF. The chain is built from TRBV28 and TRBJ2-7; 10 bases align to TRBD2. V shed 3 bases, J shed 6 bases, and the junction held 5 bases outside the gene matches. CDR1 is MDHEN, CDR2 SYDVKM, per germline. The CDR3 totals 14 residues.

The gene calls are TRBV10-2 and TRBJ1-5; possible D gene TRBD1, 6 bases. This CDR3 spans 15 amino acids. V was clipped by 1 base and J by 4 bases, with 11 bases between them. CDR1 and CDR2 (germline): WSHSY, SAAADI. The CDR3 sequence is CASSELGGPNQPQHF. The CDR3 DNA follows: TGCGCCAGCAGTGAGTTAGGGGGACCAAATCAGCCCCAGCATTTT.